One sample yielded the 5 T cell receptor beta chains listed below, sequenced in a study of blood T cells in healthy people across ages (dated by TCRdb to about 2015). Library construction relied on 5' RACE. The data were produced on an Illumina HiSeq 2500. A second PCR of roughly 7 to 11 cycles was performed with a sample-barcoded 5' primer and a J-beta primer mix. Clones were called with MiXCR by TCRdb after fastp trimmed the public reads at Q25, and only in-frame beta chains were retained. Identical CDR3 proteins give one entry, which carries the most common genes and DNA. The sample table holds hundreds of thousands of distinct CDR3 sequences, of which roughly three fifths were seen once. Clones ranked in the top ten supply roughly 25% of the sample. Sequencing used blood. These receptors were obtained from a man aged 35 to 55 in good health.

This clonotype was counted a few times. The chain joins TRBV20-1 to TRBJ2-3, with a possible D match to TRBD2 (5 bases). The CDR3 runs to 14 residues. Germline CDR1 DFQATT, CDR2 SNEGSKA (reference sequence). Deletions cut 0 bases from V and 1 base from J, with 8 bases between. CDR3 residues: CSARDQEGTDTQYF. The CDR3 coding sequence is TGCAGTGCTAGAGATCAGGAGGGCACAGATACGCAGTATTTT.

The sample holds a few counts of this clonotype. The V gene is TRBV5-1, the J gene TRBJ2-7; TRBD1 aligns across 8 bases. The V gene end was trimmed by 4 bases and the J gene end by 5 bases; junction bases not matched to a gene: 8. The CDR3 consists of 14 residues. Per the germline V gene, CDR1 is SGHRS and CDR2 is YFSETQ. This CDR3 is CASSRGQVDHEQYF. CDR3 coding DNA: TGCGCCAGCAGCCGGGGACAGGTGGACCACGAGCAGTACTTC.

The chain is built from TRBV5-6 and TRBJ1-4; 8 nucleotides align to TRBD1. Germline V gives CDR1 SGHDT, CDR2 YYEEEE. With V trimmed by 4 bases and J by 8 bases, 10 bases remained unmatched. The CDR3 runs to 15 residues. The CDR3 DNA reads TGTGCCAGCAGCCCAGCTGGACAGGGTGGAGAAAAACTGTTTTTT. This encodes CASSPAGQGGEKLFF.

The rearrangement links TRBV7-2 to TRBJ2-1; 7 bases fit TRBD2. CDR1 SGHTA and CDR2 FQGNSA come from the germline V gene. V dropped 5 bases and J dropped 3; count of bases not matched to a gene: 4. This CDR3 spans 14 amino acids. DNA for the CDR3: TGTGCCAGCAGCCGTCTAGCGGACTACAATGAGCAGTTCTTC. Residues: CASSRLADYNEQFF. The whole variable domain, filled in from reference TRBV7-2 and TRBJ2-1, reads GAGVSQSPSNKVTEKGKDVELRCDPISGHTALYWYRQSLGQGLEFLIYFQGNSAPDKSGLPSDRFSAERTGGSVSTLTIQRTQQEDSAVYLCASSRLADYNEQFFGPGTRLTVL.

The chain has TRBV12-3 or TRBV12-4 and TRBJ2-4; a possible D gene is TRBD2 (7 bases). The better agreement between TRBJ2-7 and the DNA end casts doubt on the J call. The CDR3 consists of 17 residues. DNA for the CDR3: TGTGCCAGCAGTGAACTTAGGGGAGGGGGGCGACCCTACGAGCAGTACTTC. The encoded protein is CASSELRGGGRPYEQYF.